These 25 T cell receptor beta chains were sequenced from one sample in a study of response to subunit inactivated influenza vaccine. TCRdb passed the RT-PCR reads through MiXCR, listing each CDR3 protein once. In the table there are approximately 730,000 distinct CDR3 sequences, more than 11% of which are singletons. The material sequenced was PBMCs from blood, taken approximately 15 days before vaccination. These receptors all come from a man between 45 and 60 years old who received an inactivated influenza vaccine.

The chain is built from TRBV20-1 and TRBJ1-5; D unclear. The germline gives CDR1 DFQATT, CDR2 SNEGSKA (reference sequence). Trimming left V 3 bases short and J 5 bases short, with 20 bases between. CDR3 size: 16 residues. The CDR3 DNA reads TGCAGTGCTAGCCCCGACGAACTCTCATTTTATCAGCCCCAGCATTTT. This codes for CSASPDELSFYQPQHF.

The V call is TRBV10-2, the J call TRBJ2-5; 10 bases map to TRBD1. The CDR3 sequence is 17 residues long. Germline V gene data show CDR1 as WSHSY and CDR2 as SAAADI. Trimming at V came to 3 bases and at J to 2 bases, leaving 9 bases not matched to a gene. CDR3 sequence: CASSEGTGVVGQETQYF. In nucleotides, the CDR3 is TGCGCCAGCAGTGAAGGGACAGGGGTGGTTGGACAAGAGACCCAGTACTTC.

This clonotype showed up many times. The chain combines TRBV7-9 with TRBJ1-1, with D uncertain. Germline V gives CDR1 SEHNR, CDR2 FQNEAQ (reference sequence). The germline V and J ends were trimmed by 8 bases and 2 bases, with 9 bases remaining between them. This CDR3 spans 12 amino acids. For the CDR3, the DNA is TGTGCCAGCTTTGCCTTTAACACTGAAGCTTTCTTT. Its protein is CASFAFNTEAFF.

Only a few counts were recorded for this clonotype. The genes are TRBV7-2 and TRBJ2-2; D call uncertain. Trimming left V 1 base short and J 6 bases short, with 9 bases between. This CDR3 has 14 amino acids. CDR1 is SGHTA and CDR2 is FQGNSA in the germline V gene. CDR3 sequence (DNA): TGTGCCAGCAGCTTAGACAGCATAGCCGGGGAGCTGTTTTTT. Amino acids: CASSLDSIAGELFF.

The sample holds a few counts of this clonotype. This chain links TRBV5-1 with TRBJ2-1; a weak D match, TRBD2 (6 bases). CDR1 and CDR2 (germline): SGHRS, YFSETQ. This CDR3 comprises 16 residues. Between the trimmed V and J ends, which lost 0 bases and 2 bases, there was a span of 12 bases. This chain's CDR3 is CASSLGREVPYNEQFF. The DNA of the CDR3 is TGCGCCAGCAGCTTGGGCAGGGAGGTTCCCTACAATGAGCAGTTCTTC. Combining the CDR3 with reference TRBV5-1 and TRBJ2-1 gives the whole variable domain KAGVTQTPRYLIKTRGQQVTLSCSPISGHRSVSWYQQTPGQGLQFLFEYFSETQRNKGNFPGRFSGRQFSNSRSEMNVSTLELGDSALYLCASSLGREVPYNEQFFGPGTRLTVL.

This clonotype occurred once. Given a much more abundant clone one base away, this may be a read error. The chain recombines TRBV5-4 with TRBJ1-1; 7 bases align to TRBD1. Germline CDR1 and CDR2: SGHNT and YYREEE (reference sequence). CDR3 length: 13 amino acids. With V trimmed by 3 bases and J by 5 bases, 4 bases remained unmatched. CDR3 residues: CASSSTGETEAFF. The CDR3 DNA reads as TGTGCCAGCAGCTCAACAGGGGAAACTGAAGCTTTCTTT.

This clonotype appeared a few times. CDR3 loop: CASSLSGQSQETQYF. The CDR3 DNA reads TGTGCCAGCAGTTTATCGGGACAGTCCCAAGAGACCCAGTACTTC. The V gene is TRBV12-3 or TRBV12-4, the J gene TRBJ2-5; TRBD1 matches at 7 bases. The V segment lost 2 bases and the J segment 1 base; nucleotides outside the gene matches: 4. The CDR3 is 15 residues long.

This clonotype has just a few counts. The DNA for the CDR3 is TGCAGTGCTATCCAGTTGACCGGGGAGCTGTTTTTT. Translation: CSAIQLTGELFF. V and J are TRBV20-1 and TRBJ2-2; no clear D gene. In germline, CDR1 is DFQATT, CDR2 SNEGSKA (reference sequence). The CDR3 consists of 12 residues. Trimming left V 4 bases short and J 5 bases short, with 8 bases between.

CDR3 sequence reads: CASSARAGERNIQYF. CDR3 DNA: TGTGCCAGCAGCGCCCGTGCAGGGGAACGGAACATTCAGTACTTC. V is TRBV5-6 and J is TRBJ2-4, with a weak D call TRBD1 (6 bases). This CDR3 is built from 15 residues. Trimming removed 4 bases at V and 7 bases at J, with 18 bases between. The V gene's germline CDR1 is SGHDT and CDR2 YYEEEE.

J is TRBJ2-1 and V is TRBV7-3; 16 bases are shared with TRBD2. With V trimmed by 4 bases and J by 9 bases, 6 bases remained unmatched. From germline, CDR1 is SGHTA and CDR2 FQGTGA. The CDR3 totals 16 residues. CDR3 DNA: TGTGCCAGCAGCTCCTCGGGACTAGCGGGAGGGGTTGAGCAGTTCTTC. Protein product: CASSSSGLAGGVEQFF.

The chain recombines TRBV11-2 with TRBJ2-7; D may be TRBD1 (6 bases). This CDR3 has 15 residues. The germline V gene encodes CDR1 SGHAT and CDR2 FQNNGV. V was clipped by 1 base and J by 1 base, with 11 bases between them. In DNA form, the CDR3 reads TGTGCCAGCAGCTTAGCCAGGGGCCCATCCTACGAGCAGTACTTC. It translates to CASSLARGPSYEQYF.

This chain connects TRBV12-3 or TRBV12-4 to TRBJ1-1, with D hard to call. The CDR3 consists of 12 residues. Trimming removed 7 bases at V and 0 bases at J, with 6 bases between. In DNA, the CDR3 is TGTGCCAGCACGATGATGAACACTGAAGCTTTCTTT. Translated, it gives CASTMMNTEAFF.

The rearrangement joins TRBV5-1 to TRBJ2-3; TRBD2 agrees at 11 bases. Germline V gene data show CDR1 as SGHRS and CDR2 as YFSETQ. The V segment lost 0 bases and the J segment 4 bases; nucleotides outside the gene matches: 10. This CDR3 comprises 18 residues. The DNA for the CDR3 is TGCGCCAGCAGCTTGGGACGTAGCGGGAGGGCCAGGCCAGATACGCAGTATTTT. Amino acids: CASSLGRSGRARPDTQYF.

This clonotype is a singleton in its sample. The V and J genes are TRBV7-2 and TRBJ2-3; TRBD2 is a possible D gene (7 bases). The CDR3 covers 15 residues. The V gene's germline CDR1 is SGHTA and CDR2 FQGNSA. V lost 8 bases to trimming and J lost 7 bases, with 22 bases between them. In nucleotides, the CDR3 is TGTGCCAGCGGGACCCGGGCCGGGGGGCAAAATACGCAGTATTTT. Protein product: CASGTRAGGQNTQYF.

Details on this clonotype: A junction boundary mismatches the germline segment, possibly from a read error. V and J are TRBV7-9 and TRBJ1-2; possibly TRBD1 for D (5 bases). Germline loops: CDR1 SEHNR, CDR2 FQNEAQ (reference sequence). This CDR3 region has 16 residues. The CDR3 protein is CSSSPPTLAGNYGYTF. For the CDR3, the DNA is TGTTCCAGCAGCCCTCCAACTCTGGCAGGGAACTATGGCTACACCTTC.

There are a few counts of this clonotype. This chain links TRBV2 with TRBJ2-1; maybe TRBD1 (6 bases). Germline V gives CDR1 SNHLY, CDR2 FYNNEI. This CDR3 region has 14 residues. The V and J ends lost 7 bases and 6 bases respectively, with 16 bases between them. CDR3 nucleotide sequence: TGTGCCAGCAAGGGGGAAAGTGGGGTCAATGAGCAGTTCTTC. Protein: CASKGESGVNEQFF. The full variable domain, with the rest looked up from reference TRBV2 and TRBJ2-1, is EPEVTQTPSHQVTQMGQEVILRCVPISNHLYFYWYRQILGQKVEFLVSFYNNEISEKSEIFDDQFSVERPDGSNFTLKIRSTKLEDSAMYFCASKGESGVNEQFFGPGTRLTVL.

The chain joins TRBV5-1 to TRBJ2-7, with a tentative D call TRBD1 (5 bases). Germline V gene data show CDR1 as SGHRS and CDR2 as YFSETQ. There are 17 residues in the CDR3. V gave up 0 bases and J gave up 0 bases, with 16 bases separating them. The CDR3 loop is CASSLEITGPNSYEQYF. The DNA of the CDR3 is TGCGCCAGCAGCTTGGAGATTACAGGACCCAACTCCTACGAGCAGTACTTC.

Only a few counts were recorded for this clonotype. The rearrangement joins TRBV4-2 to TRBJ2-1; 10 bases align to TRBD2. The J segment lost 6 bases and the V segment lost 4 bases, leaving 12 bases of the junction unmatched. The germline V gene encodes CDR1 LGHNA and CDR2 YNFKEQ. This CDR3 region has 17 residues. CDR3 in amino acids: CASSPYPQRGGLNEQFF. As DNA, the CDR3 is TGTGCCAGCAGCCCCTACCCTCAGCGGGGGGGTCTCAATGAGCAGTTCTTC.

The chain links TRBV5-1 to TRBJ2-1; possibly TRBD1 for D (6 bases). CDR1 and CDR2 from the germline V gene are SGHRS and YFSETQ. This CDR3 has 16 residues. V gave up 0 bases and J gave up 2 bases, with 12 bases separating them. The CDR3 DNA reads as TGCGCCAGCAGCTTGGCGGGACATGGAACCTACAATGAGCAGTTCTTC. This encodes CASSLAGHGTYNEQFF. Together with reference TRBV5-1 and TRBJ2-1, the CDR3 gives the full variable domain: KAGVTQTPRYLIKTRGQQVTLSCSPISGHRSVSWYQQTPGQGLQFLFEYFSETQRNKGNFPGRFSGRQFSNSRSEMNVSTLELGDSALYLCASSLAGHGTYNEQFFGPGTRLTVL.

This clonotype has only a few counts. The J gene is TRBJ2-3, the V gene TRBV20-1; D is perhaps TRBD2 (6 bases). The germline CDR1 and CDR2 sequences are DFQATT and SNEGSKA (reference sequence). V shed 2 bases and J shed 3 bases, with 12 bases lying between them. This CDR3 contains 14 residues. The CDR3 DNA is TGCAGTGCTAGAACCGGGACTCTGACAGATACGCAGTATTTT. Its protein product is CSARTGTLTDTQYF.

This clonotype showed up just a few times. V gene TRBV29-1 combines with J gene TRBJ1-2; a possible D gene is TRBD1 (5 bases). The CDR3 covers 14 residues. Germline V gene lookup returns CDR1 SQVTM and CDR2 ANQGSEA. The CDR3 DNA sequence: TGCACTTCCTATTCCCCGGGGCGCATTGATGGCTACACCTTC. This codes for CTSYSPGRIDGYTF.

The chain employs TRBV19 and TRBJ2-1; D not resolved. Germline CDR1 reads LNHDA; CDR2 reads SQIVND (reference sequence). The CDR3 length is 11 residues. Between the trimmed V and J ends, which lost 7 bases and 7 bases, there was a span of 8 bases. CDR3: CASKYRNEQFF. The CDR3 DNA sequence: TGTGCCAGTAAGTACCGGAATGAGCAGTTCTTC.

The sample holds a few counts of this clonotype. This chain uses TRBV18 with TRBJ1-1, with unresolved D. The germline gives CDR1 KGHSH, CDR2 LQKENI. The V gene lost 2 bases and the J gene lost 0 bases, with 10 bases spanning the gap. The CDR3 extends over 15 amino acids. The CDR3 DNA reads TGTGCCAGCTCACCAGGCGGACGCATGAACACTGAAGCTTTCTTT. It encodes CASSPGGRMNTEAFF.

The sample holds a few counts of this clonotype. The chain carries TRBV6-2 or TRBV6-3 and TRBJ2-7; D might be TRBD2 (6 bases). Trimming stripped 8 bases from V and 6 bases from J, with 11 bases between. The CDR3 extends over 11 amino acids. Germline assignment: CDR1 MNHEY and CDR2 SVGEGT. The CDR3 is CASGGGPEQYF. The CDR3 region has the DNA TGTGCCAGCGGGGGAGGTCCCGAGCAGTACTTC.

This rearrangement joins TRBV29-1 to TRBJ2-1, with 8 bases lining up with TRBD1. The V gene end was trimmed by 6 bases and the J gene end by 3 bases; junction bases not matched to a gene: 7. CDR3 length: 14 amino acids. Germline-derived CDR1 and CDR2 are SQVTM and ANQGSEA. The CDR3 DNA sequence: TGCAGCGTCAACAGGGGGGCGGGCTACAATGAGCAGTTCTTC. It specifies CSVNRGAGYNEQFF.